Below, 30 T cell receptor beta chains from the same sample are listed, as sequenced in a study of memory CD4+ T cells and cytomegalovirus serostatus. The sort gate was single viable CD3+CD4+CD8-CD45RO+ cells for memory CD4+ T cells. This table comes from immunoSEQ multiplex PCR, and its TCRdb copy is limited to in-frame clones, with some not included. Of about 50,000 clones in the sample, 82% are singletons; the top ten hold approximately 0.59%. The sample comprised memory CD4+ T cells from blood. These receptors were obtained from an adult in good health and CMV-seronegative.

The chain joins TRBV2 to TRBJ2-3, with TRBD1 identical over 8 bases. V lost 6 bases to trimming and J lost 1 base; unmatched junction nucleotides: 6. CDR3 length: 15 residues. Germline CDR1 and CDR2: SNHLY and FYNNEI. In nucleotides, the CDR3 is TGTGCCAGCAGCCTGGACAGGGCGGGCACAGATACGCAGTATTTT. This sequence encodes CASSLDRAGTDTQYF.

This chain joins TRBV19 and TRBJ2-6; TRBD2 might be the D (6 bases). The CDR3 has 16 amino acids. Trimming left V 3 bases short and J 2 bases short, with 11 bases between. Per germline, CDR1 LNHDA and CDR2 SQIVND (reference sequence). CDR3 in amino acids: CASSMDWGAGANVLTF. The CDR3, as DNA: TGTGCCAGTAGTATGGACTGGGGGGCTGGGGCCAACGTCCTGACTTTC. The full variable domain, its missing parts supplied by reference TRBV19 and TRBJ2-6, is DGGITQSPKYLFRKEGQNVTLSCEQNLNHDAMYWYRQDPGQGLRLIYYSQIVNDFQKGDIAEGYSVSREKKESFPLTVTSAQKNPTAFYLCASSMDWGAGANVLTFGAGSRLTVL.

The genes are TRBV28 and TRBJ1-2; no clear D. CDR3 size: 13 residues. Trimming took off 4 bases at V and 3 bases at J, with 9 bases between the two ends. Germline CDR1 reads MDHEN; CDR2 reads SYDVKM. The CDR3 spells CASSSLNYYGYTF. The CDR3 DNA sequence: TGTGCCAGCAGTTCCCTGAACTACTATGGCTACACCTTC.

V and J are TRBV6-1 and TRBJ1-1, with D unclear. This CDR3 has 12 amino acids. With 3 bases removed from V and 4 bases from J, the gap between germline ends came to 6 bases. CDR1 and CDR2 (germline): MNHNS, SASEGT. The CDR3: CASSDRITEAFF. As DNA, the CDR3 is TGTGCCAGCAGTGATAGGATCACTGAAGCTTTCTTT.

This sequence joins TRBV7-8 and TRBJ2-7; possible D gene TRBD2, 6 bases. Germline V gene sequence: CDR1 SGHVS, CDR2 FQNEAQ. The length of the CDR3 is 14 residues. Trimming removed 7 bases from V and 4 bases from J, with 17 bases in between. Here the CDR3 reads CASTAGRTQYEQYF. CDR3 DNA sequence: TGTGCCAGCACGGCGGGACGGACCCAATACGAGCAGTACTTC.

This chain joins TRBV9 and TRBJ1-5, with D hard to call. Germline lookup yields CDR1 SGDLS and CDR2 YYNGEE. The CDR3 consists of 13 residues. The V gene lost 0 bases and the J gene lost 4 bases, with 5 bases spanning the gap. The CDR3 spells CASSVGQNQPQHF. The CDR3, as DNA: TGTGCCAGCAGCGTAGGGCAAAATCAGCCCCAGCATTTT. The variable domain in full, completed from reference TRBV9 and TRBJ1-5, reads DSGVTQTPKHLITATGQRVTLRCSPRSGDLSVYWYQQSLDQGLQFLIQYYNGEERAKGNILERFSAQQFPDLHSELNLSSLELGDSALYFCASSVGQNQPQHFGDGTRLSIL.

The J gene is TRBJ2-7, the V gene TRBV7-9, with D tentatively TRBD2 (7 bases). The CDR3 loop spans 14 amino acids. Germline loops: CDR1 SEHNR, CDR2 FQNEAQ (reference sequence). V lost 4 bases and J lost 2, with 12 bases in between. The DNA of the CDR3 is TGTGCCAGCAGCTCGTCCGGGGGGCCCTACGAGCAGTACTTC. Translated, it gives CASSSSGGPYEQYF.

V and J are TRBV6-5 and TRBJ1-1; 8 nucleotides align to TRBD1. CDR3 length equals 16 residues. Germline trimming cut 4 bases from V and 2 bases from J; bases unmatched to any gene: 9. Germline CDR1 and CDR2: MNHEY and SVGAGI. CDR3 protein: CASSSSVTGDNTEAFF. In DNA form, the CDR3 reads TGTGCCAGCAGTTCTTCTGTGACAGGGGACAACACTGAAGCTTTCTTT.

The CDR3 bases are TGTGCCAGTAGTCCACCGACGCCGGGACAGGGTGGTTCACCCCTCCACTTT. This gives the protein CASSPPTPGQGGSPLHF. This chain connects TRBV19 to TRBJ1-6; 9 nucleotides agree with TRBD1. The V gene's germline CDR1 is LNHDA and CDR2 SQIVND (reference sequence). V was clipped by 5 bases and J by 9 bases; unmatched bases: 14. There are 17 residues in the CDR3.

This sequence joins TRBV6-1 and TRBJ2-7; D remains ambiguous. The germline V gene encodes CDR1 MNHNS and CDR2 SASEGT. The V gene lost 2 bases and the J gene lost 4 bases, with 3 bases spanning the gap. The length of the CDR3 is 11 residues. CDR3 nucleotide sequence: TGTGCCAGCAGTGAACGTTACGAGCAGTACTTC. Translating it yields CASSERYEQYF.

The chain recombines TRBV4-1 with TRBJ2-7; 10 bases fit TRBD2. The CDR3 is 17 amino acids. Looked up from germline, CDR1 is MGHRA and CDR2 is YSYEKL. The trim removed 1 base at V and 0 bases at J, leaving 6 bases unmatched. CDR3 in amino acids: CASSQGTSGGGSYEQYF. The CDR3 DNA sequence: TGCGCCAGCAGCCAAGGGACTAGCGGAGGGGGCTCCTACGAGCAGTACTTC.

This clone was seen just once. The rearrangement joins TRBV27 to TRBJ1-1, with D possibly being TRBD1 (6 bases). Germline V lookup: CDR1 MNHEY, CDR2 SMNVEV (reference sequence). The CDR3 sequence is 16 residues long. Trimming shortened V by 7 bases and J by 5 bases, and 23 bases separated the two germline ends. The CDR3 spells CASNLYGGAETTEAFF. CDR3 nucleotide sequence: TGTGCCAGCAATCTTTACGGGGGCGCCGAAACTACTGAAGCTTTCTTT.

The chain is built from TRBV30 and TRBJ1-6; 7 bases align to TRBD1. Per germline, CDR1 GTSNPN and CDR2 SVGIG (reference sequence). V trimming: 3 bases; J trimming: 13 bases; junction bases outside the gene matches: 9. This CDR3 region has 13 residues. This chain's CDR3 is CAWRRGQRNPLHF. In nucleotides, the CDR3 is TGTGCCTGGAGGAGGGGACAGCGCAACCCCCTCCACTTT.

The genes are TRBV6-1 and TRBJ2-5; 9 bases are shared with TRBD2. Germline CDR1 is MNHNS and CDR2 is SASEGT. J gave up 0 bases and V 8 bases, and 7 bases lay outside the gene matches. The CDR3 extends over 15 amino acids. CDR3 protein: CASRGKRGDQETQYF. For the CDR3, the DNA is TGTGCCAGCCGCGGCAAGCGGGGGGACCAAGAGACCCAGTACTTC.

The chain couples TRBV9 to TRBJ1-4; D is perhaps TRBD1 (5 bases). V shed 0 bases and J shed 7 bases, with 10 bases lying between them. Germline CDR1 is SGDLS and CDR2 is YYNGEE. The CDR3 has 14 residues. CDR3 residues: CASSVGQGAEKLFF. Written as DNA, the CDR3 is TGTGCCAGCAGCGTAGGGCAGGGAGCTGAAAAACTGTTTTTT.

The count of this clone is one. The chain uses TRBV19 and TRBJ2-2, with D possibly TRBD2 on 6 matching bases. The length of the CDR3 is 15 residues. CDR1 is LNHDA and CDR2 is SQIVND in the germline V gene (reference sequence). Trimming took off 6 bases at V and 5 bases at J, with 16 bases between the two ends. CDR3 region: CASRSVGGGTGELFF. The CDR3, as DNA: TGTGCCAGTAGAAGTGTGGGTGGGGGGACCGGGGAGCTGTTTTTT.

In its sample, this clone was seen once. The chain combines TRBV6-5 with TRBJ2-1; 11 bases fit TRBD1. In germline, CDR1 is MNHEY, CDR2 SVGAGI. This CDR3 region has 14 residues. V lost 5 bases to trimming and J lost 6 bases; unmatched junction nucleotides: 3. This CDR3 is CASSPGQGGNEQFF. Written as DNA, the CDR3 is TGTGCCAGCAGTCCGGGACAGGGGGGCAATGAGCAGTTCTTC.

The chain recombines TRBV29-1 with TRBJ1-1, with D possibly TRBD1 on 6 matching bases. The CDR3 totals 12 residues. Trimming took 6 bases from V and 11 from J, leaving 19 bases between them. Germline values: CDR1 SQVTM, CDR2 ANQGSEA. The CDR3 is CSVRDPGTSAFF. In DNA, the CDR3 is TGCAGCGTGAGGGACCCGGGGACATCGGCTTTCTTT.

The chain couples TRBV2 to TRBJ2-3; D remains unclear. The germline V gene has CDR1 SNHLY and CDR2 FYNNEI. The CDR3 sequence is 14 residues long. Trimming shortened V by 3 bases and J by 0 bases, and 7 bases separated the two germline ends. CDR3: CASSEQSSTDTQYF. The DNA of the CDR3 is TGTGCCAGCAGTGAGCAGAGTAGCACAGATACGCAGTATTTT.

The CDR3 DNA reads TGCGCCAGCAGCTTGTCTCGGGGTTCCTATGGCTACACCTTC. Encoded protein: CASSLSRGSYGYTF. V usage is TRBV5-1 and J usage is TRBJ1-2; D gene uncertain. The CDR3 is 14 amino acids. V dropped 1 base and J dropped 4 bases, with 11 bases sitting between them. Looked up from germline, CDR1 is SGHRS and CDR2 is YFSETQ.

CDR3: CAISESHGLGGQETQYF. The CDR3 bases are TGTGCCATCAGTGAGTCCCACGGACTGGGGGGACAAGAGACCCAGTACTTC. The chain has TRBV10-3 and TRBJ2-5; weak D call: TRBD2 (6 bases). V was cut by 0 bases and J by 2 bases, with 16 bases left in between. This CDR3 is 17 amino acids long. Germline CDR1 ENHRY, CDR2 SYGVKD.

CDR3 protein: CASNRGSYNEQFF. DNA for the CDR3: TGTGCCAGTAACAGGGGATCCTACAATGAGCAGTTCTTC. The J gene is TRBJ2-1, the V gene TRBV5-4; 7 nucleotides agree with TRBD1. The V segment lost 8 bases and the J segment 1 base; nucleotides outside the gene matches: 3. Germline CDR1 and CDR2: SGHNT and YYREEE (reference sequence). The CDR3 is made up of 13 amino acids. The entire variable domain, with the rest obtained from reference TRBV5-4 and TRBJ2-1, is as follows: ETGVTQSPTHLIKTRGQQVTLRCSSQSGHNTVSWYQQALGQGPQFIFQYYREEENGRGNFPPRFSGLQFPNYSSELNVNALELDDSALYLCASNRGSYNEQFFGPGTRLTVL.

This chain links TRBV6-5 with TRBJ2-7; D might be TRBD1 (5 bases). Germline V gene lookup returns CDR1 MNHEY and CDR2 SVGAGI. CDR3 length equals 15 residues. V gave up 0 bases and J gave up 5 bases, with 14 bases separating them. Here the CDR3 DNA reads TGTGCCAGCAGTTACTCCGGGCCATTAGGGGACGAGCAGTACTTC. This encodes CASSYSGPLGDEQYF.

The chain recombines TRBV5-4 with TRBJ1-1; no reliable D call. Germline lookup yields CDR1 SGHNT and CDR2 YYREEE (reference sequence). Trimming took off 0 bases at V and 3 bases at J, with 6 bases between the two ends. The CDR3 covers 13 residues. The CDR3 DNA sequence: TGTGCCAGCAGCTTGGCTTGGGACACTGAAGCTTTCTTT. Its translation: CASSLAWDTEAFF.

The gene calls are TRBV4-2 and TRBJ1-1, with 8 bases matching TRBD1. V shed 2 bases and J 5 bases; nucleotides not matched to a gene: 4. Looked up from germline, CDR1 is LGHNA and CDR2 is YNFKEQ. The CDR3 covers 14 residues. CDR3: CASSQPGQGTEAFF. The CDR3 DNA sequence: TGTGCCAGCAGCCAACCAGGACAGGGAACTGAAGCTTTCTTT.

On this clone: One end of the junction fails to match germline, which may point to a read error. The chain carries TRBV19 and TRBJ1-1, with a tentative D call TRBD1 (5 bases). Germline V CDR1 and CDR2: LNHDA, SQIVND (reference sequence). The CDR3 spans 16 residues. For the CDR3, the DNA is TGTGCCAGCAGTAAGATCAGGGTTTTAATGAACACTGAAGCTTTCTTT. Amino acids: CASSKIRVLMNTEAFF.

The CDR3 loop reads CASSLGPGDTEAFF. The CDR3 bases are TGCGCCAGCAGCTTGGGTCCGGGAGATACTGAAGCTTTCTTT. V usage is TRBV5-1 and J usage is TRBJ1-1; D gene unclear. CDR1 SGHRS and CDR2 YFSETQ come from the germline V gene. Trimming removed 0 bases at V and 5 bases at J, with 11 bases between. The length of the CDR3 is 14 residues.

The V gene is TRBV7-8, the J gene TRBJ2-2; perhaps D is TRBD1 or TRBD2 (5 bases each). V lost 1 base, J lost 5 bases, and 14 bases lay in between. The germline gives CDR1 SGHVS, CDR2 FQNEAQ. The length of the CDR3 is 16 residues. The CDR3 here is CASSLVGPLGTGELFF. The CDR3 coding sequence is TGTGCCAGCAGCTTAGTGGGACCACTAGGAACCGGGGAGCTGTTTTTT.

This clone was counted between two and nine times. The chain joins TRBV6-5 to TRBJ1-3; no reliable D call. Trimming pared 5 bases from V and 1 base from J, leaving 12 bases between. Germline V gene lookup returns CDR1 MNHEY and CDR2 SVGAGI. The CDR3 covers 15 residues. The CDR3 loop is CASSRKAGSGNTIYF. The DNA of the CDR3 is TGTGCCAGCAGTCGAAAAGCGGGGTCTGGAAACACCATATATTTT.

The chain links TRBV28 to TRBJ1-2, with 7 bases fitting TRBD1. This CDR3 has 15 residues. Germline V gene lookup returns CDR1 MDHEN and CDR2 SYDVKM. The trim removed 3 bases at V and 6 bases at J, leaving 10 bases unmatched. The CDR3 DNA reads as TGTGCCAGCAGTTTGGCCGACAGGGAAAGGGATGGCTACACCTTC. Encoded protein: CASSLADRERDGYTF.